This is a list of T cell receptor beta chains from one sample in a study of blood T cell repertoires in COVID-19. Clones were sequenced by immunoSEQ multiplex PCR, and TCRdb holds only the in-frame ones, with some missing. Here the sample spans about 160,000 clones, 75% to 90% being singletons. Sequenced: peripheral blood. Receptor source: a woman aged 55 to 70 with active or convalescent COVID-19. Each CDR3 is given with its conserved first and last residue. The order of the fields is V gene, clone size, D gene, J gene, CDR3 protein, CDR3 DNA. D genes are given only for firm matches. Only some rows state a clone size, as once, few, many or a class for expanded clones.

>TRBV3-1/TRBV3-2|-|-|TRBJ1-1
CASSPRSAGAEAFF
TGTGCCAGCAGCCCGCGGTCGGCCGGAGCTGAAGCTTTCTTT
>TRBV18|-|TRBD1|TRBJ2-1
CASSQQGISYNEQFF
TGTGCCAGCTCCCAACAGGGGATCTCCTACAATGAGCAGTTCTTC
>TRBV6-2/TRBV6-3|-|TRBD1|TRBJ1-1
CASSYSMVRGVAFF
TGTGCCAGCAGTTACTCGATGGTCAGGGGGGTCGCTTTCTTT
>TRBV6-6|-|-|TRBJ1-2
CASSYSPEGRGGYTF
TGTGCCAGCAGTTATTCCCCCGAGGGCAGGGGAGGCTACACCTTC
>TRBV12-3/TRBV12-4|-|-|TRBJ1-1
CASTTDSRSEAFF
TGTGCCAGCACCACAGACAGTCGGTCTGAAGCTTTCTTT
>TRBV4-3|-|-|TRBJ2-1
CASSQDLGGNNEQFF
TGCGCCAGCAGCCAAGATCTGGGGGGTAACAATGAGCAGTTCTTC
>TRBV29-1|-|TRBD1|TRBJ1-1
CSVDQGASAEAFF
TGCAGCGTTGACCAGGGGGCAAGCGCTGAAGCTTTCTTT
>TRBV19|once|-|TRBJ1-6
CASSIEQLNSPLHF
TGTGCCAGTAGTATAGAACAGTTGAATTCACCCCTCCACTTT
>TRBV4-3|-|-|TRBJ1-4
CASSQGGGTNEKLFF
TGCGCCAGCAGCCAAGGGGGAGGTACTAATGAAAAACTGTTTTTT
>TRBV7-7|-|TRBD2|TRBJ2-1
CASSPNPLAGAGNEQFF
TGTGCTAGCAGCCCGAACCCTCTAGCGGGCGCCGGCAATGAGCAGTTCTTC
>TRBV6-2/TRBV6-3|-|TRBD2|TRBJ2-5
CASSVTASGQETQYF
TGTGCCAGCAGCGTCACCGCTAGCGGCCAAGAGACCCAGTACTTC
>TRBV19|-|TRBD1|TRBJ1-2
CASSGRGLRGYTF
TGTGCCAGTAGTGGCAGGGGGTTAAGGGGCTACACCTTC
>TRBV3-1/TRBV3-2|-|-|TRBJ1-2
CASSQAGDPVRFGYTF
TGTGCCAGCAGCCAAGCAGGGGACCCCGTACGGTTTGGCTACACCTTC
>TRBV2|-|-|TRBJ1-5
CASGSYREIRPQHF
TGTGCCAGCGGCTCTTACAGGGAAATCAGGCCCCAGCATTTT
>TRBV12-3/TRBV12-4|-|-|TRBJ2-7
CASSLARGEQYF
TGTGCCAGCAGTTTAGCGCGGGGAGAGCAGTACTTC
>TRBV3-1/TRBV3-2|-|-|TRBJ1-6
CASSTTGPKNSPLHF
TGTGCCAGCAGCACTACAGGGCCGAAGAATTCACCCCTCCACTTT
>TRBV6-6|-|-|TRBJ2-1
CASSYSLVGDEQFF
TGTGCCAGCAGTTACTCGCTGGTCGGGGATGAGCAGTTCTTC
>TRBV4-3|-|TRBD1|TRBJ1-2
CASSQVGTGDFNYGYTF
TGCGCCAGCAGCCAAGTTGGAACAGGGGACTTTAACTATGGCTACACCTTC
>TRBV6-5|-|-|TRBJ1-1
CASSYLQGNTEAFF
TGTGCCAGCAGTTACCTCCAGGGGAACACTGAAGCTTTCTTT
>TRBV6-5|-|TRBD1|TRBJ1-1
CASSSWTGMNTEAFF
TGTGCCAGCAGTTCATGGACAGGAATGAACACTGAAGCTTTCTTT
>TRBV6-1|-|TRBD2|TRBJ2-7
CASSVTGTSYSYEQYF
TGTGCCAGCAGTGTAACCGGGACTAGTTATAGCTACGAGCAGTACTTC
>TRBV3-1/TRBV3-2|-|-|TRBJ1-2
CASSSGTYGYTF
TGTGCCAGCAGTTCAGGAACCTATGGCTACACCTTC
>TRBV5-4|-|-|TRBJ2-7
CASSFKRQSSYEQYF
TGTGCCAGCAGCTTCAAGCGGCAGAGCTCCTACGAGCAGTACTTC
>TRBV6-5|-|TRBD2|TRBJ2-4
CASSYDGGAGNIQYF
TGTGCCAGCAGTTATGACGGGGGGGCGGGAAACATTCAGTACTTC
>TRBV19|-|-|TRBJ1-1
CASSIDTRGREAFF
TGTGCCAGTAGTATAGACACCAGGGGCAGAGAAGCTTTCTTT
>TRBV25-1|-|TRBD1|TRBJ1-5
CASSETGTGINQPQHF
TGTGCCAGCAGTGAGACCGGGACAGGGATCAATCAGCCCCAGCATTTT
>TRBV19|-|-|TRBJ1-5
CASSTPGGDSNQPQHF
TGTGCCAGTAGTACCCCCGGAGGGGATAGCAATCAGCCCCAGCATTTT
>TRBV7-6|-|-|TRBJ1-4
CASSSSGGGTLNEKLFF
TGTGCCAGCAGCTCATCAGGTGGGGGGACGCTTAATGAAAAACTGTTTTTT
>TRBV21-1|once|-|TRBJ2-1
CASIVTEFSYNEQFF
TGTGCCAGCATCGTTACAGAATTCTCCTACAATGAGCAGTTCTTC
>TRBV18|-|-|TRBJ1-6
CASSTTEPNYSPLHF
TGTGCCAGCTCAACGACTGAGCCTAACTATTCACCCCTCCACTTT
>TRBV7-9|-|-|TRBJ2-2
CASSTGVVNTGELFF
TGTGCCAGCAGCACCGGGGTAGTGAACACCGGGGAGCTGTTTTTT
>TRBV4-1|-|TRBD1|TRBJ2-1
CASSHTRPGQGSDEQFF
TGCGCCAGCAGCCACACTAGGCCTGGACAGGGGAGCGATGAGCAGTTCTTC